This TCR beta chain was obtained from a study of lymphopenia after photon versus proton radiotherapy. The study, taken as a whole, reports: Under photons, naive T cells and diversity fell while effector/memory populations rose. Post-nadir diversity loss with photons came from oligoclonal expansion, particularly CD8+ Temra cells. Only patients who died were analyzed for survival; proton advantage is unproven.

This CDR3 has 17 residues. Germline CDR1 SGHRS, CDR2 YFSETQ. V lost 4 bases, J lost 2 bases, and 13 bases stayed unmatched. To note about this clone: Its antigen is unidentified.

Only in-frame clones appear in the TCRdb table, and some are missing; sequencing was by immunoSEQ multiplex PCR. Seen here are some 7,000 clones, approximately 77% observed once, and the top ten hold 51%. The chain has TRBV5-1 and TRBJ1-1; 8 bases align to TRBD1. The sample was peripheral blood, taken from a patient treated with photon-based radiotherapy. This TCR was sampled from a man aged 30 to 45 with gastric cancer. This chain's CDR3 is CASSAGTGPDLNTEAFF. CDR3 bases: TGCGCCAGCAGCGCCGGGACAGGCCCAGACCTCAACACTGAAGCTTTCTTT.